This TCR beta chain was observed in a study of response to subunit inactivated influenza vaccine. This CDR3 spans 13 amino acids. The junction had 9 bases not matched to a gene; V was cut back by 5 bases and J by 5 bases. CDR1 and CDR2 (germline): DFQATT, SNEGSKA (reference sequence). From the RT-PCR reads, TCRdb called clonotypes with MiXCR, one entry per CDR3 protein. The repertoire holds roughly 570,000 distinct CDR3 sequences, with approximately 15% as singletons. This TCR came from a man aged 50 or older who received an inactivated influenza vaccine. The V and J genes are TRBV20-1 and TRBJ2-7; 7 nucleotides agree with TRBD1. This sample comprised PBMCs from blood, obtained 11 to 12 days after vaccination. The DNA for the CDR3 is TGCAGTGCTTTGACAGGGAGCATCGACGAGCAGTACTTC. This codes for CSALTGSIDEQYF.